The rows below give T cell receptor beta chains drawn from one sample of a study of shared clonotypes between healthy human individuals. Profiled with immunoSEQ multiplex PCR; TCRdb holds only in-frame clones, not every one. The data hold hundreds of thousands of clones, with around 77% observed a single time. The sample comprised PBMCs. The source is a woman in her thirties or forties in good health. Some clones in this sample may be carry-over from other donors' samples. Both conserved end residues are part of each CDR3. The D gene is left open where the match is weak. Where a row states a size, it is once, few, many or the class of an expanded clone; other rows omit it.

j_call,clone_size,v_call,d_call,cdr3_aa
TRBJ2-5,-,TRBV14,-,CASSQRRGSGTQYF
TRBJ2-3,-,TRBV5-1,-,CASSLVHRSTDTQYF
TRBJ2-5,-,TRBV7-3,-,CASSLTSTRRQETQYF
TRBJ2-7,-,TRBV6-1,TRBD2,CASSEGELAETSYEQYF
TRBJ2-7,-,TRBV6-1,-,CASSDRAYEQYF
TRBJ2-7,-,TRBV29-1,TRBD1,CSVGGQGAYEQYF
TRBJ2-3,-,TRBV28,-,CASTKLWELLGIQSYTQYF
TRBJ2-7,-,TRBV9,-,CASSAGLGSYEQYF
TRBJ1-4,-,TRBV15,TRBD1,CATSRGWTGNEKLFF
TRBJ2-3,-,TRBV5-4,-,CASSLFGSSADTQYF
TRBJ1-1,-,TRBV28,TRBD1,CASGNPGGFAFF
TRBJ2-5,-,TRBV7-2,-,CASSLGVSGQQETQYF
TRBJ1-2,-,TRBV4-3,-,CASSRTAANYGYTF
TRBJ1-5,few,TRBV6-1,-,CASAEPIQPQHF
TRBJ1-1,-,TRBV7-3,TRBD1,CASSLQGQGKSEAFF
TRBJ2-1,once,TRBV21-1,-,CASSKGLAGDNEQFF
TRBJ2-5,-,TRBV5-1,TRBD2,CASSPGTSGRGETQYF
TRBJ2-1,-,TRBV19,-,CASSTPGRFDEQFF
TRBJ1-4,-,TRBV2,-,CASRRNSLTNEKLFF
TRBJ2-2,-,TRBV30,TRBD2,CAWSGGRAGTGELFF
TRBJ2-1,-,TRBV27,-,CASSLRRDNEQFF
TRBJ2-3,-,TRBV27,TRBD1,CASSLRQGDADTQYF